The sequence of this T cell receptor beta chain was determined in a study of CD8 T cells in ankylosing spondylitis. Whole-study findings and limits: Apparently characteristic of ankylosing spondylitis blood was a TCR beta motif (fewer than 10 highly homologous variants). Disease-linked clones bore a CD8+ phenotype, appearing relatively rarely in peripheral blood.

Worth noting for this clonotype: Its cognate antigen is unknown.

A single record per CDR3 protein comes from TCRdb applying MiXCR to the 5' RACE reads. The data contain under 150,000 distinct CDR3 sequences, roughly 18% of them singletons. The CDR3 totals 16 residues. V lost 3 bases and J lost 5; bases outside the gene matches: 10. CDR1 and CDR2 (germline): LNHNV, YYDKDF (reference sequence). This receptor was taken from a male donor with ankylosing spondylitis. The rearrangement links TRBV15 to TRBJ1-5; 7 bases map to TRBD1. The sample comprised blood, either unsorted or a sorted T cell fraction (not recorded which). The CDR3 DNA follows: TGTGCCACCAGCAGCCAGGTCGACAGGGAGGATCAGCCCCAGCATTTT. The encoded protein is CATSSQVDREDQPQHF.